The count of the clone carrying this T cell receptor (beta chain) is one. The source of the sample is a study of control samples from healthy donors and cancer patients. Only in-frame clones appear in the TCRdb table, and some are missing; sequencing was by immunoSEQ multiplex PCR. The table includes just under 60,000 clones, roughly nine tenths detected once. This TCR derives from a man aged 40-49 years with colorectal cancer. Sample: PBMCs.

The DNA of the CDR3 is TGTGCCAGCAGCCAAGAGCAGGGGGCGCGACAAGAGACCCAGTACTTC. Translated: CASSQEQGARQETQYF. The J gene is TRBJ2-5, the V gene TRBV3-1 (or the pseudogene TRBV3-2); 8 nucleotides align to TRBD1. The CDR3 covers 16 residues. Germline CDR1 reads LGHDT; CDR2 reads YNNKEL (reference sequence). Germline trimming cut 0 bases from V and 2 bases from J; bases unmatched to any gene: 5.